Below are 10 T cell receptor beta chains sequenced from a single sample in a study of shared clonotypes between healthy human individuals. Produced via immunoSEQ multiplex PCR; TCRdb's table is partial and in-frame only. The sample lists about 2.1 million clones; more than 85% were seen once. The naive CD8 subset, CD45RO-negative cells positively selected for CCR7, excluded terminally differentiated effector memory CD45RA+ cells. Sequenced material: naive CD8+ T cells from PBMCs. The receptors come from a man younger than 35 in good health. Some clones in this sample may be carry-over from other donors' samples.

The chain uses TRBV10-2 and TRBJ2-1, with 8 nucleotides matching TRBD2. Germline CDR1 is WSHSY and CDR2 is SAAADI. After removal of 6 bases from V and 8 bases from J, the junction contained 6 bases not matched to a gene. CDR3 length equals 13 residues. The chain's CDR3 is CASRVAGFDEQFF. CDR3 DNA sequence: TGCGCCAGCAGGGTAGCGGGATTCGATGAGCAGTTCTTC.

V usage is TRBV6-1 and J usage is TRBJ2-7, with 10 positions matching TRBD1. V lost 1 base to trimming and J lost 6 bases; unmatched junction nucleotides: 3. There are 14 residues in the CDR3. Germline V gene sequence: CDR1 MNHNS, CDR2 SASEGT. The CDR3 sequence is CASSEGTGGSEQYF. CDR3 bases: TGTGCCAGCAGTGAAGGGACAGGGGGAAGCGAGCAGTACTTC.

As regards this clone: Other nucleotide sequences in the sample specify the same CDR3. The chain carries TRBV9 and TRBJ2-1, with D hard to call. Trimming removed 4 bases from V and 4 bases from J, with 9 bases in between. The CDR3 covers 13 residues. Germline V gene lookup returns CDR1 SGDLS and CDR2 YYNGEE. The CDR3 here is CASSSPPYNEQFF. DNA for the CDR3: TGTGCCAGCAGCTCCCCTCCTTACAATGAGCAGTTCTTC.

The gene calls are TRBV9 and TRBJ2-7; unclear D gene. Between the trimmed V and J ends, which lost 3 bases and 7 bases, there was a span of 11 bases. Germline CDR1 reads SGDLS; CDR2 reads YYNGEE. The CDR3 covers 12 residues. The CDR3 reads CASSGQSVEQYF. For the CDR3, the DNA is TGTGCCAGCAGCGGTCAGTCCGTGGAGCAGTACTTC.

The CDR3 DNA sequence: TGCGCCAGCAGCCTGGGAGTAGCGGGGTACAATGAGCAGTTCTTC. This gives the protein CASSLGVAGYNEQFF. The chain joins TRBV4-1 to TRBJ2-1; 8 bases match TRBD2. The length of the CDR3 is 15 residues. The V gene end was trimmed by 4 bases and the J gene end by 4 bases; junction bases not matched to a gene: 6. In germline, CDR1 is MGHRA, CDR2 YSYEKL.

Concerning this clone: Other DNA variants within this sample encode the same CDR3. The J gene is TRBJ2-7, the V gene TRBV5-8; 9 bases line up with TRBD1. Germline V gives CDR1 SGHTS, CDR2 YDEGEE. This CDR3 has 14 residues. V lost 3 bases, J lost 1 base, and 2 bases stayed unmatched. The DNA of the CDR3 is TGTGCCAGCAGCTCGGACAGGGGATCCTACGAGCAGTACTTC. Protein sequence: CASSSDRGSYEQYF.

The chain links TRBV2 to TRBJ2-1, with a tentative D call TRBD1 (5 bases). Trimming stripped 2 bases from V and 2 bases from J, with 13 bases between. This CDR3 is built from 16 residues. Germline assignment: CDR1 SNHLY and CDR2 FYNNEI. The CDR3 nucleotides are TGTGCCAGCAGTGAACTGGGGCAGGGTACCTACAATGAGCAGTTCTTC. It codes for CASSELGQGTYNEQFF.

This chain connects TRBV27 to TRBJ2-1; the match to TRBD1 covers 9 bases. V gave up 2 bases and J gave up 2 bases; unmatched junction bases: 1. In germline, CDR1 is MNHEY, CDR2 SMNVEV (reference sequence). The CDR3 has 15 amino acids. The CDR3 region has the DNA TGTGCCAGCAGTTTAGGGACAGGGCCCTACAATGAGCAGTTCTTC. Amino acids: CASSLGTGPYNEQFF.

The chain couples TRBV4-1 to TRBJ2-3; 7 bases agree with TRBD2. The CDR3 is 17 amino acids. Trimming removed 4 bases from V and 5 bases from J; junction bases left unmatched: 15. The V gene's germline CDR1 is MGHRA and CDR2 YSYEKL. In DNA form, the CDR3 reads TGCGCCAGCAGCCCCACCCAGCGGACTAGTTTTCTAGATACGCAGTATTTT. It encodes CASSPTQRTSFLDTQYF.

This clone was observed once. J is TRBJ2-7 and V is TRBV5-1; TRBD2 agrees at 10 bases. V trimming: 5 bases; J trimming: 2 bases; junction bases outside the gene matches: 10. This CDR3 is built from 16 residues. CDR1 is SGHRS and CDR2 is YFSETQ in the germline V gene. DNA for the CDR3: TGCGCCAGCAGAACTTGGGGCCTAGCGGGGGCCTACGAGCAGTACTTC. It is translated as CASRTWGLAGAYEQYF.